This is a list of T cell receptor beta chains from one sample in a study of shared clonotypes between healthy human individuals. Assay used: immunoSEQ multiplex PCR; TCRdb lists only in-frame clones, some missing. The table includes about 580,000 clones, 95% to 98% detected once. What was sequenced was naive CD8+ T cells sorted from blood. Receptors originate from a man aged 25 to 40 in good health. Each CDR3 is given with its conserved first and last residue. Fields, in order: clone size, V gene, CDR3 protein. Some rows have no size entry. The others give once, few or many, or a class for an expanded clone.

clone size: -; V gene: TRBV15; CDR3 protein: CATSRRDTISTDTQYF
clone size: -; V gene: TRBV5-6; CDR3 protein: CASSVTGNSYNEQFF
clone size: -; V gene: TRBV15; CDR3 protein: CATSLPGTLTNSGANVLTF
clone size: once; V gene: TRBV7-9; CDR3 protein: CASTLTSTALRELFF
clone size: -; V gene: TRBV29-1; CDR3 protein: CSVRGADSYEQYF
clone size: once; V gene: TRBV5-4; CDR3 protein: CASSTIAGSYNEQFF
clone size: -; V gene: TRBV9; CDR3 protein: CASSVIRQDTQYF
clone size: -; V gene: TRBV7-6; CDR3 protein: CASSPHRASGLHNEQFF
clone size: -; V gene: TRBV30; CDR3 protein: CAWTGDSYEQYF
clone size: -; V gene: TRBV30; CDR3 protein: CAWSRGQASNQPQHF
clone size: -; V gene: TRBV29-1; CDR3 protein: CSVAGGAYNEQFF
clone size: -; V gene: TRBV13; CDR3 protein: CASSSWTGGGGELFF
clone size: -; V gene: TRBV25-1; CDR3 protein: CASSEVGPYEKLFF
clone size: -; V gene: TRBV6-1; CDR3 protein: CASSEASVGQILYNEQFF
clone size: -; V gene: TRBV27; CDR3 protein: CAKRDRLSGYTF
clone size: -; V gene: TRBV6-6; CDR3 protein: CASSPGPQHF
clone size: -; V gene: TRBV7-9; CDR3 protein: CASSRDSYNEQFF
clone size: -; V gene: TRBV13; CDR3 protein: CASSAGDRYEQYF
clone size: -; V gene: TRBV29-1; CDR3 protein: CSVEGGLANEQFF
clone size: -; V gene: TRBV10-2; CDR3 protein: CASSERQPNEKLFF
clone size: -; V gene: TRBV6-5; CDR3 protein: CASSYLSSGPGNEQFF
clone size: once; V gene: TRBV28; CDR3 protein: CASSSPDRGGQPQHF
clone size: -; V gene: TRBV9; CDR3 protein: CASSGGSPGELFF
clone size: -; V gene: TRBV14; CDR3 protein: CASSPAGAYEQYF
clone size: -; V gene: TRBV5-4; CDR3 protein: CASKTSGSPDTQYF
clone size: -; V gene: TRBV5-1; CDR3 protein: CASEGGGKGNEQYF
clone size: -; V gene: TRBV19; CDR3 protein: CASSAGTSGRTYNEQFF
clone size: -; V gene: TRBV13; CDR3 protein: CASSPDTSGGQETQYF
clone size: -; V gene: TRBV27; CDR3 protein: CASSPGTGDEQFF
clone size: -; V gene: TRBV28; CDR3 protein: CASSYLRTGGQPQHF
clone size: -; V gene: TRBV6-5; CDR3 protein: CAAETGTGNTEAFF
clone size: -; V gene: TRBV9; CDR3 protein: CASSGRDRITDTQYF